This TCR beta chain was recovered during a study of control samples from healthy donors and cancer patients. TCRdb's table, derived via immunoSEQ multiplex PCR, lists solely in-frame clones and lacks some. Of 150,000 to 200,000 clones in the sample, 70% to 90% were seen once. V lost 0 bases to trimming and J lost 4 bases; unmatched junction nucleotides: 8. This CDR3 has 17 residues. CDR1 and CDR2 (germline): LNHDA, SQIVND (reference sequence). The chain couples TRBV19 to TRBJ2-2; TRBD1 agrees at 7 bases. This TCR was recovered from a man aged 25-40 years in good health. The sequencing sample was made of blood. CDR3 amino acids: CASSIDPSGGPTGELFF. CDR3 coding DNA: TGTGCCAGTAGTATAGATCCGTCAGGGGGTCCCACCGGGGAGCTGTTTTTT.